This TCR beta chain was captured in a study of blood T cell repertoires in COVID-19. The protocol was immunoSEQ multiplex PCR, while the TCRdb copy is restricted to in-frame clones and leaves out a portion. The profile shows 130,000 to 150,000 clones, roughly 80% of them singletons. Germline CDR1 is SGHTA and CDR2 is FQGTGA. This CDR3 has 15 residues. V lost 5 bases, J lost 3 bases, and 9 bases stayed unmatched. This clonotype was sampled from a man aged 50 to 60 who had recovered from COVID-19. Sample: PBMCs or T cells enriched from blood (not recorded which). The gene calls are TRBV7-3 and TRBJ2-5, with 7 bases that match TRBD2. CDR3 bases: TGTGCCAGCAGCAGAGGGATCCGGGGGGAAGAGACCCAGTACTTC. Its translation is CASSRGIRGEETQYF.